This passage covers 30 T cell receptor beta chains from one sample sequenced in a study of blood T cell repertoires in COVID-19. Here immunoSEQ multiplex PCR was the method, and the copy in TCRdb shows in-frame clones only, minus some. The table has over 120,000 clones, 80% to 90% seen once; the top ten hold approximately 2.5%. Sequencing was carried out using peripheral blood. The receptors stem from a human donor with acute or convalescent COVID-19. The donor label of this sample is uncertain.

The chain employs TRBV30 and TRBJ2-5, with D possibly TRBD2 on 6 matching bases. V was shortened by 0 bases and J by 5 bases, with 13 bases between the two germline ends. This CDR3 contains 14 residues. CDR1 and CDR2 (germline): GTSNPN, SVGIG (reference sequence). For the CDR3, the DNA is TGTGCCTGGAGTGTACTTTCAGGGACTGAGACCCAGTACTTC. Encoded protein: CAWSVLSGTETQYF.

The V call is TRBV12-3 or TRBV12-4, the J call TRBJ1-1; 8 bases line up with TRBD1. Trimming removed 6 bases from V and 7 bases from J; junction bases left unmatched: 7. The CDR3 runs 13 residues. The CDR3 reads CASRTQGASEAFF. The CDR3 DNA follows: TGTGCCAGCAGAACCCAGGGGGCTAGTGAAGCTTTCTTT.

V is TRBV24-1 and J is TRBJ1-2, with 8 bases matching TRBD1. V gave up 2 bases and J gave up 8 bases; unmatched junction bases: 9. The CDR3 sequence is 15 residues long. The germline V gene encodes CDR1 KGHDR and CDR2 SFDVKD. This CDR3 reads CATSDSPDREVGYTF. The CDR3 DNA sequence: TGTGCCACCAGTGATTCCCCGGACAGGGAGGTAGGCTACACCTTC.

This chain links TRBV12-3 or TRBV12-4 with TRBJ2-1; 9 bases fit TRBD1. This CDR3 contains 13 residues. J gave up 10 bases and V 8 bases, and 9 bases lay outside the gene matches. CDR3 sequence reads: CASGPGQGLEQFF. The DNA for the CDR3 is TGTGCCAGCGGTCCGGGACAGGGCCTCGAGCAGTTCTTC.

This clone has more than one count but fewer than ten. The V gene is TRBV7-2, the J gene TRBJ1-3; D uncertain. V lost 7 bases, J lost 2 bases, and 9 bases lay in between. The CDR3 runs to 13 residues. Germline values: CDR1 SGHTA, CDR2 FQGNSA. CDR3 in DNA: TGTGCCAGCAATCAGACTCCTGGAAACACCATATATTTT. It yields the protein CASNQTPGNTIYF.

The chain has TRBV19 and TRBJ1-3, with D perhaps matching TRBD1 (5 bases). This CDR3 comprises 15 residues. The germline gives CDR1 LNHDA, CDR2 SQIVND (reference sequence). Deletions cut 4 bases from V and 2 bases from J, with 12 bases between. The DNA of the CDR3 is TGTGCCAGTAGTACACCCAGGACACCTGGAAACACCATATATTTT. This gives the protein CASSTPRTPGNTIYF.

V and J are TRBV4-1 and TRBJ1-2; D gene uncertain. The CDR3 is made up of 14 amino acids. Germline V gene lookup returns CDR1 MGHRA and CDR2 YSYEKL. V gave up 5 bases and J gave up 0 bases, with 10 bases separating them. CDR3: CASSLNNANYGYTF. In DNA form, the CDR3 reads TGCGCCAGCAGCTTAAATAATGCTAACTATGGCTACACCTTC.

Only a few counts were recorded for this clone. The chain combines TRBV9 with TRBJ1-1, with a weak D call TRBD1 (5 bases). Trimming shortened V by 3 bases and J by 1 base, and 7 bases separated the two germline ends. The CDR3 sequence is 13 residues long. Germline V gene sequence: CDR1 SGDLS, CDR2 YYNGEE. CDR3 in amino acids: CASSADTNTEAFF. The CDR3 DNA follows: TGTGCCAGCAGCGCGGACACGAACACTGAAGCTTTCTTT.

The chain couples TRBV6-2 or TRBV6-3 to TRBJ1-1; 7 nucleotides line up with TRBD1. CDR3 length equals 14 residues. J lost 7 bases, V lost 5 bases, and 10 bases had no gene match. Per the germline V gene, CDR1 is MNHEY and CDR2 is SVGEGT. The DNA for the CDR3 is TGTGCCAGCAGTCCGGCAGGGGGTGGAAATGAAGCTTTCTTT. Translating it yields CASSPAGGGNEAFF.

The chain uses TRBV14 and TRBJ2-7; 9 positions match TRBD1. The germline V gene has CDR1 SGHDN and CDR2 FVKESK. After removal of 1 base from V and 5 bases from J, the junction contained 9 bases not matched to a gene. The CDR3 length is 16 residues. CDR3 protein: CASSQVGDRVRNEQYF. The DNA of the CDR3 is TGTGCCAGCAGCCAAGTGGGGGACAGGGTGCGGAACGAGCAGTACTTC.

The chain combines TRBV5-1 with TRBJ2-1; weak D call: TRBD2 (6 bases). Germline assignment: CDR1 SGHRS and CDR2 YFSETQ. The V and J ends lost 4 bases and 3 bases respectively, with 17 bases between them. This CDR3 contains 16 residues. The CDR3 spells CASSLGGNPDYNEQFF. In DNA form, the CDR3 reads TGCGCCAGCAGCCTGGGAGGTAACCCAGACTACAATGAGCAGTTCTTC.

The sample holds one count of this clone. CDR3 DNA: TGTGCCAGCTCACCGGCAGGACAGGGGTACTCCGTGGGGCAGTACTTC. Protein sequence: CASSPAGQGYSVGQYF. The chain employs TRBV18 and TRBJ2-7; 9 bases line up with TRBD1. V dropped 3 bases and J dropped 9; count of bases not matched to a gene: 15. CDR1 is KGHSH, CDR2 LQKENI, per germline. The CDR3 is 16 amino acids.

This clone occurred once. J is TRBJ2-7 and V is TRBV19; TRBD2 matches at 9 bases. V gave up 7 bases and J gave up 0 bases; unmatched junction bases: 4. The CDR3 is 14 amino acids. The germline V gene encodes CDR1 LNHDA and CDR2 SQIVND (reference sequence). The CDR3 DNA sequence: TGTGCCAGTACCCAGACTAGCGGCTCCTACGAGCAGTACTTC. Amino acids: CASTQTSGSYEQYF.

The chain employs TRBV6-6 and TRBJ2-2; possibly TRBD2 for D (6 bases). V was shortened by 4 bases and J by 3 bases, with 12 bases between the two germline ends. The CDR3 runs 15 residues. From germline, CDR1 is MNHNY and CDR2 SVGAGI (reference sequence). The CDR3: CASSFLRRDTGELFF. CDR3 nucleotide sequence: TGTGCCAGCAGTTTCCTTCGGAGGGACACCGGGGAGCTGTTTTTT.

The chain couples TRBV5-6 to TRBJ2-7; D perhaps matches TRBD2 (6 bases). The CDR3 contains 12 residues. Trimming removed 3 bases from V and 4 bases from J, with 8 bases in between. CDR1 is SGHDT and CDR2 is YYEEEE in the germline V gene. This CDR3 reads CASSSGVYEQYV. Written as DNA, the CDR3 is TGTGCCAGCAGCTCGGGGGTATACGAGCAGTACGTC.

The chain links TRBV2 to TRBJ1-1; D remains unclear. Germline CDR1 SNHLY, CDR2 FYNNEI. Trimming pared 4 bases from V and 10 bases from J, leaving 19 bases between. The CDR3 runs 14 residues. As DNA, the CDR3 is TGTGCCAGCAGTGTCTTGGGGAGGCGTGATGGAGCTTTCTTT. Residues: CASSVLGRRDGAFF.

The chain has TRBV28 and TRBJ2-5; 10 bases line up with TRBD2. The V gene's germline CDR1 is MDHEN and CDR2 SYDVKM. This CDR3 spans 16 amino acids. V gave up 5 bases and J gave up 5 bases; unmatched junction bases: 11. CDR3: CASSPLPSGGWETQYF. CDR3 DNA: TGTGCCAGCAGTCCACTGCCTAGCGGGGGTTGGGAGACCCAGTACTTC.

The chain recombines TRBV7-2 with TRBJ1-2, with 7 bases lining up with TRBD1. The V segment lost 0 bases and the J segment 7 bases; nucleotides outside the gene matches: 5. The V gene's germline CDR1 is SGHTA and CDR2 FQGNSA. The CDR3 loop spans 14 amino acids. The CDR3 reads CASSLATGLSGYTF. The CDR3 DNA reads as TGTGCCAGCAGCTTAGCGACAGGGTTAAGTGGCTACACCTTC.

The chain couples TRBV5-4 to TRBJ2-1; 16 bases line up with TRBD2. Per germline, CDR1 SGHNT and CDR2 YYREEE (reference sequence). V was pared by 4 bases and J by 1 base, with 5 bases of the junction left unmatched. This CDR3 contains 18 residues. CDR3: CASSPGLAGGWSYNEQFF. The CDR3, as DNA: TGTGCCAGCAGCCCGGGACTAGCGGGAGGGTGGTCCTACAATGAGCAGTTCTTC.

The chain combines TRBV10-3 with TRBJ1-1; no firm D call. CDR3 size: 13 residues. The V and J ends lost 6 bases and 0 bases respectively, with 8 bases between them. The germline V gene has CDR1 ENHRY and CDR2 SYGVKD. The CDR3 bases are TGTGCCATCAGCCGAGAGCTGAACACTGAAGCTTTCTTT. Protein: CAISRELNTEAFF.

The rearrangement joins TRBV5-6 to TRBJ1-2; the match to TRBD1 covers 7 bases. The CDR3 length is 14 residues. The V gene end was trimmed by 0 bases and the J gene end by 7 bases; junction bases not matched to a gene: 6. Germline assignment: CDR1 SGHDT and CDR2 YYEEEE. CDR3 sequence reads: CASSLGRGRGGYTF. DNA for the CDR3: TGTGCCAGCAGCTTGGGAAGGGGGCGAGGTGGCTACACCTTC. The full variable domain, its missing parts supplied by reference TRBV5-6 and TRBJ1-2, is DAGVTQSPTHLIKTRGQQVTLRCSPKSGHDTVSWYQQALGQGPQFIFQYYEEEERQRGNFPDRFSGHQFPNYSSELNVNALLLGDSALYLCASSLGRGRGGYTFGSGTRLTVV.

The CDR3 nucleotides are TGTGCCAGCAGCTTAACGACAGGGGAAGGTGGCTACACCTTC. Protein: CASSLTTGEGGYTF. This chain joins TRBV7-9 and TRBJ1-2; TRBD1 matches at 8 bases. The CDR3 totals 14 residues. CDR1 is SEHNR, CDR2 FQNEAQ, per germline (reference sequence). V lost 2 bases to trimming and J lost 7 bases; unmatched junction nucleotides: 6. The whole variable domain, filled in from reference TRBV7-9 and TRBJ1-2, reads DTGVSQNPRHKITKRGQNVTFRCDPISEHNRLYWYRQTLGQGPEFLTYFQNEAQLEKSRLLSDRFSAERPKGSFSTLEIQRTEQGDSAMYLCASSLTTGEGGYTFGSGTRLTVV.

Relative to its sample, this clone is medium-sized (0.01 to 0.1%). The rearrangement uses TRBV28 and TRBJ2-5, with TRBD1 matching over 10 bases. There are 15 residues in the CDR3. CDR1 MDHEN and CDR2 SYDVKM come from the germline V gene. Germline trimming cut 11 bases from V and 5 bases from J; bases unmatched to any gene: 14. The CDR3 here is CAARIRQGAWETQYF. The CDR3 nucleotides are TGTGCCGCGAGAATAAGACAGGGGGCTTGGGAGACCCAGTACTTC.

V usage is TRBV4-3 and J usage is TRBJ2-3, with unresolved D. The CDR3 length is 17 residues. Germline CDR1 is LGHNA and CDR2 is YSLEER. The ends were cut back, 0 bases at V and 2 bases at J, with 15 bases in the middle. The CDR3 spells CASSQDATGLNTDTQYF. CDR3 nucleotides: TGCGCCAGCAGCCAAGACGCGACGGGTCTAAACACAGATACGCAGTATTTT.

The chain recombines TRBV30 with TRBJ1-4, with D perhaps TRBD1 (5 bases). V lost 2 bases, J lost 2 bases, and 12 bases lay in between. CDR1 and CDR2 (germline): GTSNPN, SVGIG (reference sequence). This CDR3 spans 15 amino acids. The CDR3 region has the DNA TGTGCCTGGAGTTCGGGCAGGGTGACTAATGAAAAACTGTTTTTT. Protein sequence: CAWSSGRVTNEKLFF.

The J gene is TRBJ1-4, the V gene TRBV19; 10 nucleotides line up with TRBD1. CDR1 LNHDA and CDR2 SQIVND come from the germline V gene (reference sequence). The V and J ends lost 4 bases and 7 bases, in that order; junction bases with no gene match: 3. The CDR3 spans 14 residues. CDR3 sequence (DNA): TGTGCCAGTAGTACGACAGGGGGCCTTGAAAAACTGTTTTTT. Translating gives CASSTTGGLEKLFF.

J is TRBJ2-1 and V is TRBV5-1; 11 positions agree with TRBD2. The CDR3 loop spans 15 amino acids. The V segment lost 2 bases and the J segment 7 bases; nucleotides outside the gene matches: 5. From germline, CDR1 is SGHRS and CDR2 YFSETQ. The CDR3 is CASSLETSGVNEQFF. Here the CDR3 DNA reads TGCGCCAGCAGCTTAGAGACTAGCGGGGTAAATGAGCAGTTCTTC.

The gene calls are TRBV18 and TRBJ1-6; D is ambiguous. The CDR3 totals 15 residues. V lost 1 base and J 10 bases, leaving 14 bases between the germline ends. Germline V gene lookup returns CDR1 KGHSH and CDR2 LQKENI. Here the CDR3 reads CASSPQAGSDSPLHF. CDR3 nucleotides: TGTGCCAGCTCACCACAGGCAGGTAGCGACTCACCCCTCCACTTT.

The rearrangement links TRBV11-1 to TRBJ2-1; 8 bases are a match to TRBD2. J gave up 4 bases and V 1 base, and 6 bases lay outside the gene matches. CDR3 length equals 16 residues. The germline V gene has CDR1 SGHAT and CDR2 FQDESV (reference sequence). DNA for the CDR3: TGTGCCAGCAGCTTAGAAACTAGCGGAATTTACAATGAGCAGTTCTTC. It translates to CASSLETSGIYNEQFF. Supplemented by reference TRBV11-1 and TRBJ2-1, the full variable domain reads EAEVAQSPRYKITEKSQAVAFWCDPISGHATLYWYRQILGQGPELLVQFQDESVVDDSQLPKDRFSAERLKGVDSTLKIQPAELGDSAMYLCASSLETSGIYNEQFFGPGTRLTVL.

The rearrangement links TRBV7-8 to TRBJ2-3; 7 bases fit TRBD2. V trimming: 5 bases; J trimming: 0 bases; junction bases outside the gene matches: 8. Germline CDR1 and CDR2: SGHVS and FQNEAQ. This CDR3 region has 16 residues. The CDR3 reads CASSPQAGASTDTQYF. CDR3 bases: TGTGCCAGCAGCCCCCAGGCGGGAGCGAGCACAGATACGCAGTATTTT.